This T cell receptor beta chain was found in a study of OX40 agonist ivuxolimab in advanced cancers. TCRdb's copy holds only in-frame clones and misses some; the assay was immunoSEQ multiplex PCR. The sample carries 100,000 or so clones, roughly 95% recorded once. Germline V gene sequence: CDR1 SGHTA, CDR2 FQGTGA. The CDR3 contains 14 residues. Deletions cut 3 bases from V and 0 bases from J, with 8 bases between. This sample comprised CD4+ or CD8+ T cells sorted from blood, obtained in a trial of the OX40 agonist ivuxolimab. The receptor comes from an adult with an advanced solid tumor such as melanoma, head and neck, liver or kidney cancer. The J gene is TRBJ2-5, the V gene TRBV7-3, with no clear D. The CDR3 is CASSLGSNQETQYF. The CDR3 nucleotides read TGTGCCAGCAGCTTGGGGTCCAACCAAGAGACCCAGTACTTC.